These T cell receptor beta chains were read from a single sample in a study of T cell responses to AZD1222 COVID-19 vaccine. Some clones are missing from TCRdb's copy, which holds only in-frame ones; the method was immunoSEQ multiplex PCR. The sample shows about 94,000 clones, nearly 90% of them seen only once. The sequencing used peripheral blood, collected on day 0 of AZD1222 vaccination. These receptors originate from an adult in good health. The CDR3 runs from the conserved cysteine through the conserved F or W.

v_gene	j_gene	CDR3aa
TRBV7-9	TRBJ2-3	CASTWTSGEGDTQYF
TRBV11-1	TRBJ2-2	CATRRAGDTGELFF
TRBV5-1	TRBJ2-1	CASSVTGSEYNEQFF
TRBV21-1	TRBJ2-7	CGRGASYEQYF
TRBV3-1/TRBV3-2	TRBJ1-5	CASSPTFQGANSNQPQHF
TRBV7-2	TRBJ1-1	CASSYPRLGTGGKNTEAFF
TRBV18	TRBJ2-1	CASSPQTSYNEQFF
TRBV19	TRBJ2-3	CASRSMVSTDTQYF
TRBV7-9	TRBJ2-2	CASSAGTVNTGELFF
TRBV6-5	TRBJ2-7	CASSTRRESPYEQYF
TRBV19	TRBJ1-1	CASSIHGGGGDTEAFF
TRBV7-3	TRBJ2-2	CASSHSGVNTGELFF
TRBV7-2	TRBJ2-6	CASSLGQPFSGANVLTF
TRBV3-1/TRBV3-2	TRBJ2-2	CASSQGGSYTGELFF
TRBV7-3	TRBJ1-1	CASSLDGGRALEAFF
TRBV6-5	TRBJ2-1	CASSRQLYNEQFF
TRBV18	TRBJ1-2	CASSPREDYGYTF
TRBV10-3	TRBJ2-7	CAISPAYEQYF
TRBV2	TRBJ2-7	CASSVSGQGSYEQYF
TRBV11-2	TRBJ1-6	CASSLLQGGNSPLHF
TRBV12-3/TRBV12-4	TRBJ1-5	CASRLGNNQPQHF
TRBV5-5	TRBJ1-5	CASSLVGAGEPQHF
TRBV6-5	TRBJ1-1	CASSRGGQAGTEAFF
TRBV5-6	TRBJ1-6	CASTETGDNSPLHF
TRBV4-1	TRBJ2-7	CASSPGMTEQYF
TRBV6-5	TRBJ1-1	CASSYPQNTEAFF
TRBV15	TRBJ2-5	CATSSLAGAQETQYF
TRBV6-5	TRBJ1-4	CASGGGTNEKLFF
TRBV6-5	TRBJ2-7	CASSYAAGDSYEQYF
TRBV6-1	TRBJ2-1	CASSSGFGSYNEQFF
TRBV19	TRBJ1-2	CASSGQDPYGYTF
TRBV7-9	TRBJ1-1	CAGAENTEAFF
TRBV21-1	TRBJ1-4	CASTQHAGQHNEKLFF
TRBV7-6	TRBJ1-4	CASSSAGLPNEKLFF
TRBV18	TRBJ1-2	CASSPSGGYGYTF
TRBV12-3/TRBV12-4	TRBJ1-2	CASSQNNYGYTF
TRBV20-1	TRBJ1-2	CSAGQSYGYTF
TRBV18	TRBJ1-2	CASSPPDKVGSYTF
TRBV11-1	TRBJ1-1	CASSWGQTEAFF
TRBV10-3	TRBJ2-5	CAISEIQETQYF
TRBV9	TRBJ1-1	CASSTSLRDSPGDTEAFF
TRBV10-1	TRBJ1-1	CASSEMNTEAFF